The 24 T cell receptor beta chains reported below all come from one sample, sequenced in a study of Graves' ophthalmopathy and Graves' hyperthyroidism. Investigators amplified TCR beta CDR3 regions from RNA transcripts. The library came from an HTBI-primed first-round RT-PCR and a second-round multiplex PCR. TCRdb itself ran the multiplex PCR reads through MiXCR, one entry per CDR3 protein. The repertoire holds 900,000 to 1,200,000 distinct CDR3 sequences, with 36% as singletons. Sequenced material: peripheral blood or thyroid tissue (not recorded which). The receptors shown here come from an adult man with Graves' hyperthyroidism.

At least ten counts were recorded for this clonotype. The V gene is TRBV2, the J gene TRBJ2-7; D perhaps matches TRBD2 (5 bases). The V end lost 0 bases, the J end lost 5 bases, and 11 bases lay between the germline ends. CDR3 size: 14 residues. CDR1 is SNHLY, CDR2 FYNNEI, per germline. The CDR3 spells CASSEAPLRDEQYF. For the CDR3, the DNA is TGTGCCAGCAGTGAAGCTCCCTTGAGGGACGAGCAGTACTTC.

In this sample, this clonotype turned up many times. The chain links TRBV7-8 to TRBJ2-2; TRBD2 matches at 7 bases. There are 16 residues in the CDR3. Germline CDR1 reads SGHVS; CDR2 reads FQNEAQ. V lost 1 base, J lost 3 bases, and 5 bases stayed unmatched. DNA of the CDR3: TGTGCCAGCAGCTTAGACGGGAGGTTGTACACCGGGGAGCTGTTTTTT. This encodes CASSLDGRLYTGELFF.

This clonotype was counted ten times or more. The rearrangement joins TRBV19 to TRBJ1-1, with TRBD1 matching 11 bases. Germline CDR1 LNHDA, CDR2 SQIVND (reference sequence). The CDR3 has 15 amino acids. With 4 bases clipped from V and 5 bases from J, the junction kept 6 bases outside the gene matches. CDR3 sequence: CASSTADRGLTEAFF. Written as DNA, the CDR3 is TGTGCCAGTAGTACCGCGGACAGGGGGCTGACTGAAGCTTTCTTT. The variable domain in full, completed from reference TRBV19 and TRBJ1-1, reads DGGITQSPKYLFRKEGQNVTLSCEQNLNHDAMYWYRQDPGQGLRLIYYSQIVNDFQKGDIAEGYSVSREKKESFPLTVTSAQKNPTAFYLCASSTADRGLTEAFFGQGTRLTVV.

This clonotype was seen many times. This sequence joins TRBV12-3 or TRBV12-4 and TRBJ1-1; unclear D gene. CDR3 size: 12 residues. Trimming cost V 4 bases and J 11 bases, with 14 bases left between them. The CDR3 DNA follows: TGTGCCAGCAGTTCCCTTGCAATGTGTGCTTTCTTT. Its protein is CASSSLAMCAFF.

Worth noting for this clonotype: It is likely a read error, because the conserved phenylalanine at the end of the CDR3 is missing. No DNA is shown, since the ends of the CDR3 on it are uncertain; the CDR3 is the one TCRdb lists. V is TRBV10-3 and J is TRBJ1-4; TRBD1 is taken as the D call from the table, unchecked against the DNA. The CDR3 is 8 residues long, ends included. Per the germline V gene, CDR1 is ENHRY and CDR2 is SYGVKD. The CDR3 loop is CAISGKGV.

This clonotype appeared a single time. The V gene is TRBV7-9, the J gene TRBJ2-5; D is uncertain. Trimming shortened V by 5 bases and J by 4 bases, and 11 bases separated the two germline ends. CDR3 length equals 13 residues. Germline loops: CDR1 SEHNR, CDR2 FQNEAQ (reference sequence). CDR3 loop: CASSRTQRETQYF. The DNA for the CDR3 is TGTGCCAGCAGCCGGACGCAGCGAGAGACCCAGTACTTC.

In its sample, this clonotype was seen many times. J is TRBJ1-2 and V is TRBV7-9, with 8 bases that match TRBD1. Germline values: CDR1 SEHNR, CDR2 FQNEAQ (reference sequence). CDR3 length: 13 amino acids. J gave up 6 bases and V 5 bases, and 5 bases lay outside the gene matches. CDR3 in amino acids: CASSPRGPDGYTF. The CDR3 DNA is TGTGCCAGCAGCCCCAGGGGGCCCGATGGCTACACCTTC.

This clonotype was observed a few times. V is TRBV6-5 and J is TRBJ2-5; no clear D gene. CDR1 is MNHEY, CDR2 SVGAGI, per germline. The germline V and J ends were trimmed by 4 bases and 5 bases, with 14 bases remaining between them. CDR3 length: 14 residues. The CDR3 reads CASSSNQLLETQYF. The CDR3 DNA follows: TGTGCCAGCAGTTCGAACCAGTTGTTGGAGACCCAGTACTTC.

This clonotype was seen just once. This may be a read error: a much more frequent sequence differs by one nucleotide. The chain recombines TRBV10-3 with TRBJ1-6; 7 bases align to TRBD1. The V gene's germline CDR1 is ENHRY and CDR2 SYGVKD. Trimming cost V 5 bases and J 7 bases; bases outside gene matches: 8. CDR3 length equals 15 residues. The CDR3 protein is CAISYSKGGNSPLHF. The CDR3, as DNA: TGTGCCATCAGTTACTCGAAAGGGGGCAATTCACCCCTCCACTTT.

This clonotype was detected only a few times. The chain carries TRBV11-3 and TRBJ2-2, with 13 nucleotides matching TRBD2. In germline, CDR1 is SGHNT, CDR2 YENEEA. The CDR3 covers 17 residues. With 5 bases clipped from V and 2 bases from J, the junction kept 5 bases outside the gene matches. DNA for the CDR3: TGTGCCAGCAGCATAAGGACTAGCGGGGGTAACACCGGGGAGCTGTTTTTT. As protein: CASSIRTSGGNTGELFF. The full variable domain, its missing parts supplied by reference TRBV11-3 and TRBJ2-2, is EAGVVQSPRYKIIEKKQPVAFWCNPISGHNTLYWYLQNLGQGPELLIRYENEEAVDDSQLPKDRFSAERLKGVDSTLKIQPAELGDSAVYLCASSIRTSGGNTGELFFGEGSRLTVL.

This clonotype was found many times. J is TRBJ1-3 and V is TRBV7-8; no firm D call. Germline lookup yields CDR1 SGHVS and CDR2 FQNEAQ. The length of the CDR3 is 15 residues. Trimming removed 3 bases at V and 0 bases at J, with 9 bases between. The CDR3 sequence is CASSLGRFSGNTIYF. DNA for the CDR3: TGTGCCAGCAGCTTGGGGAGATTCTCTGGAAACACCATATATTTT.

This clonotype was seen ten or more times. The rearrangement links TRBV19 to TRBJ1-1; unclear D gene. This CDR3 contains 13 residues. V lost 3 bases and J lost 0, with 5 bases in between. Germline-derived CDR1 and CDR2 are LNHDA and SQIVND (reference sequence). CDR3 in amino acids: CASSMEVNTEAFF. The CDR3 DNA is TGTGCCAGTAGTATGGAAGTGAACACTGAAGCTTTCTTT. The whole variable domain, remainder taken from reference TRBV19 and TRBJ1-1, is DGGITQSPKYLFRKEGQNVTLSCEQNLNHDAMYWYRQDPGQGLRLIYYSQIVNDFQKGDIAEGYSVSREKKESFPLTVTSAQKNPTAFYLCASSMEVNTEAFFGQGTRLTVV.

The count of this clonotype is one. The CDR3 sequence: CASSPPTGTGGQETQYF. CDR3 nucleotide sequence: TGTGCCAGCTCACCACCCACCGGGACAGGGGGACAAGAGACCCAGTACTTC. This rearrangement joins TRBV7-2 to TRBJ2-5, with 11 bases that match TRBD1. Germline assignment: CDR1 SGHTA and CDR2 FQGNSA. CDR3 length equals 17 residues. Trimming at V came to 8 bases and at J to 2 bases, leaving 13 bases not matched to a gene.

V usage is TRBV29-1 and J usage is TRBJ2-5; 7 positions agree with TRBD2. This CDR3 comprises 13 residues. The trim removed 6 bases at V and 5 bases at J, leaving 9 bases unmatched. CDR1 SQVTM and CDR2 ANQGSEA come from the germline V gene. CDR3 DNA sequence: TGCAGCGTCAGACTAGCTAGCCTGGAGACCCAGTACTTC. This codes for CSVRLASLETQYF.

This clonotype was seen a handful of times. V usage is TRBV12-3 or TRBV12-4 and J usage is TRBJ2-7; D gene unclear. The CDR3 covers 11 residues. Trimming took 6 bases from V and 6 from J, leaving 9 bases between them. The CDR3 DNA is TGTGCCAGCAGCCGGATTTCCGAGCAGTACTTC. It codes for CASSRISEQYF.

Many counts were recorded for this clonotype. This chain uses TRBV7-8 with TRBJ1-4; the D gene is possibly TRBD1 (6 bases). CDR1 is SGHVS and CDR2 is FQNEAQ in the germline V gene. The V end lost 4 bases, the J end lost 0 bases, and 9 bases lay between the germline ends. The CDR3 totals 15 residues. The CDR3 nucleotides are TGTGCCAGCAGCTCCAGGACAGCAACTAATGAAAAACTGTTTTTT. Translation: CASSSRTATNEKLFF.

This clonotype has just one count. This chain links TRBV29-1 with TRBJ2-2; D possibly uses TRBD1 or TRBD2 (5 bases each). Germline V lookup: CDR1 SQVTM, CDR2 ANQGSEA. The CDR3 spans 12 residues. V gave up 6 bases and J gave up 7 bases, with 12 bases separating them. The CDR3 DNA follows: TGCAGCGTCCGCCGGGACGGCGGGGAGCTGTTTTTT. As protein: CSVRRDGGELFF.

V gene TRBV12-3 or TRBV12-4 combines with J gene TRBJ1-2; D remains ambiguous. V was cut by 5 bases and J by 2 bases, with 12 bases left in between. CDR3 size: 14 residues. The CDR3 protein is CASSPAPENYGYTF. The CDR3 nucleotides read TGTGCCAGCAGTCCAGCGCCAGAAAACTATGGCTACACCTTC.

This clonotype was found many times. The junction shows a germline mismatch at one end, possibly a read error. V gene TRBV5-1 combines with J gene TRBJ2-7; D unresolved. The CDR3 covers 12 residues. Germline-derived CDR1 and CDR2 are SGHRS and YFSETQ. The CDR3: CASSFGSYEQYF. The CDR3 DNA reads TGTGCCAGCAGCTTTGGGTCCTACGAGCAGTACTTC. Combining the CDR3 with reference TRBV5-1 and TRBJ2-7 gives the whole variable domain KAGVTQTPRYLIKTRGQQVTLSCSPISGHRSVSWYQQTPGQGLQFLFEYFSETQRNKGNFPGRFSGRQFSNSRSEMNVSTLELGDSALYLCASSFGSYEQYFGPGTRLTVT.

The rearrangement uses TRBV19 and TRBJ2-7; 8 bases map to TRBD1. Germline values: CDR1 LNHDA, CDR2 SQIVND (reference sequence). The V gene end was trimmed by 5 bases and the J gene end by 2 bases; junction bases not matched to a gene: 8. This CDR3 contains 15 residues. The CDR3 here is CASSGTRGLPYEQYF. CDR3 nucleotide sequence: TGTGCCAGTAGTGGCACCAGGGGGCTACCCTACGAGCAGTACTTC.

This clonotype came up a few times. The rearrangement links TRBV7-9 to TRBJ2-1; 7 bases fit TRBD1. J gave up 7 bases and V 5 bases, and 5 bases lay outside the gene matches. The CDR3 is 13 residues long. Germline V lookup: CDR1 SEHNR, CDR2 FQNEAQ (reference sequence). CDR3 in amino acids: CASSRGTENEQFF. Written as DNA, the CDR3 is TGTGCCAGCAGCCGTGGGACAGAGAATGAGCAGTTCTTC.

The rearrangement links TRBV20-1 to TRBJ2-7; 9 nucleotides agree with TRBD1. V gave up 6 bases and J gave up 5 bases; unmatched junction bases: 5. Per germline, CDR1 DFQATT and CDR2 SNEGSKA (reference sequence). The CDR3 has 12 amino acids. CDR3 protein: CSADTGGHEQYF. As DNA, the CDR3 is TGCAGTGCCGACACAGGGGGCCACGAGCAGTACTTC.

V gene TRBV29-1 combines with J gene TRBJ1-5, with 8 bases matching TRBD1. Per germline, CDR1 SQVTM and CDR2 ANQGSEA. CDR3 length: 12 residues. The CDR3 DNA reads TGCAGTCCGACAGGGGTTCTCCAGCCCCAGCATTTT. This gives the protein CSPTGVLQPQHF.

The rearrangement links TRBV24-1 to TRBJ1-2, with a possible D match to TRBD1 (5 bases). The CDR3 is 13 amino acids. CDR1 KGHDR and CDR2 SFDVKD come from the germline V gene. V was shortened by 2 bases and J by 4 bases, with 7 bases between the two germline ends. This CDR3 reads CATSDWTSYGYTF. CDR3 DNA: TGTGCCACCAGTGATTGGACATCCTATGGCTACACCTTC.